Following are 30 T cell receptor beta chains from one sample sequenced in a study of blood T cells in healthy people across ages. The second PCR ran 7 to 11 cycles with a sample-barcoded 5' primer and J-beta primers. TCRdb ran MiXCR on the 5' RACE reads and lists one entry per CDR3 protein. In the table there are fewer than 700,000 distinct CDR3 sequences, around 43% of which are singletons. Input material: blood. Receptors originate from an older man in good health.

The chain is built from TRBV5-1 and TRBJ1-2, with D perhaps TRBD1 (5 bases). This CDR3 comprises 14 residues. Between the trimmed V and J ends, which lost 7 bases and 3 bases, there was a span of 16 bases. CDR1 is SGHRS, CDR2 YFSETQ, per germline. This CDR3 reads CASRGGGEDYGYTF. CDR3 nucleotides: TGCGCCAGCCGGGGTGGAGGGGAAGACTATGGCTACACCTTC.

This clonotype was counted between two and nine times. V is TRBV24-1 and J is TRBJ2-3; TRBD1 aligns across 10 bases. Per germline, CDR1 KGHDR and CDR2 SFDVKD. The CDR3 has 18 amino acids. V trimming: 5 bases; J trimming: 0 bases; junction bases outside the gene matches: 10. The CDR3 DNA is TGTGCCACCAGTGCAGGGGAAGGGACAGGGGTTAGCACAGATACGCAGTATTTT. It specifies CATSAGEGTGVSTDTQYF.

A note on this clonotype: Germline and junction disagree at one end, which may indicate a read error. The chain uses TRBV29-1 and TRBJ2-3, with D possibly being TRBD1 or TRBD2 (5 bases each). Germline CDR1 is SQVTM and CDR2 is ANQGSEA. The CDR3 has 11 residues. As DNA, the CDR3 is TGCAGCGTTAGGGACCGCGCGACGCGGTATTTT. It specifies CSVRDRATRYF.

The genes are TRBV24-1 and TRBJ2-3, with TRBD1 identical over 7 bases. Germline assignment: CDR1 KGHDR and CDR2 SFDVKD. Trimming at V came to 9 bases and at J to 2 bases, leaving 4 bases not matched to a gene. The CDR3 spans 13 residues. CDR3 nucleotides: TGTGCCACCGAGGGACAGATCACAGATACGCAGTATTTT. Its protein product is CATEGQITDTQYF.

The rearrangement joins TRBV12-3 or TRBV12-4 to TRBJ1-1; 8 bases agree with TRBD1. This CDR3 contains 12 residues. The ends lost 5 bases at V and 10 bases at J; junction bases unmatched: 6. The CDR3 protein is CASSGTGPRAFF. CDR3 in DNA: TGTGCCAGCAGTGGGACAGGCCCGAGAGCTTTCTTT.

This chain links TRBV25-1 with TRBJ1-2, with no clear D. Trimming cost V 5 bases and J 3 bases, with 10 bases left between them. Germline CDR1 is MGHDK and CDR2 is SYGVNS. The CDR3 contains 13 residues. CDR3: CASSRREDYGYTF. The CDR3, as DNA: TGTGCCAGCAGTAGAAGGGAAGACTATGGCTACACCTTC.

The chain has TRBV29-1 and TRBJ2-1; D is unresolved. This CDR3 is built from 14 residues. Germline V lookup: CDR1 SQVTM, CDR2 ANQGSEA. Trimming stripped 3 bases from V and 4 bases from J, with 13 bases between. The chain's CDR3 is CSVELARGYNEQFF. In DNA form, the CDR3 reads TGCAGCGTTGAGCTTGCGCGAGGATACAATGAGCAGTTCTTC.

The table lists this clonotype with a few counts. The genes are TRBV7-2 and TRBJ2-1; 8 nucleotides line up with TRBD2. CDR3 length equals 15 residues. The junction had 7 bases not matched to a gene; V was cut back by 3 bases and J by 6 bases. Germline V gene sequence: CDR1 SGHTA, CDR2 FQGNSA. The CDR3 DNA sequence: TGTGCCAGCAGCTTTACCGGGACTAGAGTCAATGAGCAGTTCTTC. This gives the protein CASSFTGTRVNEQFF. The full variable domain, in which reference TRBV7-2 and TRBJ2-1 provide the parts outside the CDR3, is GAGVSQSPSNKVTEKGKDVELRCDPISGHTALYWYRQSLGQGLEFLIYFQGNSAPDKSGLPSDRFSAERTGGSVSTLTIQRTQQEDSAVYLCASSFTGTRVNEQFFGPGTRLTVL.

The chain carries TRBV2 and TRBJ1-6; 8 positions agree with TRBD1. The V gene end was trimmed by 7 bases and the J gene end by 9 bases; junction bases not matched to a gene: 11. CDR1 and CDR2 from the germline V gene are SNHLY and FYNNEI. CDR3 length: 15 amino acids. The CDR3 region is CASTGATGGGSPLHF. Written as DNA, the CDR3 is TGTGCCAGCACTGGTGCCACAGGGGGTGGTTCACCCCTCCACTTT.

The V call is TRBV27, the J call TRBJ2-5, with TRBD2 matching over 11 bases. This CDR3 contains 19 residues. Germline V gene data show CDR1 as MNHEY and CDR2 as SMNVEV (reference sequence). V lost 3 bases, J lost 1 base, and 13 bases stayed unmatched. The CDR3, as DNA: TGTGCCAGCAGTTTCAGGAAGGGTAGCGGGAGGGCCCTCCAAGAGACCCAGTACTTC. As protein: CASSFRKGSGRALQETQYF.

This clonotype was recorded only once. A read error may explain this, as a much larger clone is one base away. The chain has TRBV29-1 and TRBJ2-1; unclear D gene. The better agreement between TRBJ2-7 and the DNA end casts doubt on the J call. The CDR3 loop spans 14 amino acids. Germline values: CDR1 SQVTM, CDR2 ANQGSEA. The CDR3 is CSVELAETYNEQYF. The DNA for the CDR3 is TGCAGCGTTGAACTTGCGGAGACCTACAATGAGCAGTACTTC.

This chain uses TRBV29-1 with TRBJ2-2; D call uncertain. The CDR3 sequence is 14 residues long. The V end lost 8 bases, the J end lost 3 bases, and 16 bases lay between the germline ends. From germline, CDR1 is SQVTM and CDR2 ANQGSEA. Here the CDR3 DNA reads TGCAGCATTGGGGTAGGGCCGTACACCGGGGAGCTGTTTTTT. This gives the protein CSIGVGPYTGELFF.

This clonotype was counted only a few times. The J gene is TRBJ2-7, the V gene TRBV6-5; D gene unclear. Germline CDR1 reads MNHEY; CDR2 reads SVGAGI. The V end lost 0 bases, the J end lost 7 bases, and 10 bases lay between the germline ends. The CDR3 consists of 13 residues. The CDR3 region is CASSYSHTGEQYF. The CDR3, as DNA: TGTGCCAGCAGTTACTCTCATACCGGGGAGCAGTACTTC.

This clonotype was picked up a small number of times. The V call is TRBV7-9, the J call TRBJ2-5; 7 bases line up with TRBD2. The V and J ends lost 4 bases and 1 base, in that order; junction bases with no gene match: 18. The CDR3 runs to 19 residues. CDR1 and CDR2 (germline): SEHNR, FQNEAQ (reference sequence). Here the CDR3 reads CASSSHSGRPAGRQETQYF. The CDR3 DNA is TGTGCCAGCAGCTCGCATTCGGGGAGGCCAGCGGGACGCCAAGAGACCCAGTACTTC.

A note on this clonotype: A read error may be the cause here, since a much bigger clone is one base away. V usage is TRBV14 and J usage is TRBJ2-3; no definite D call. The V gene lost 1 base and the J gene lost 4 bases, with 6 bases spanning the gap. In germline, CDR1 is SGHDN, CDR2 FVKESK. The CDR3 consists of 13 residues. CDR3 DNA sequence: TGTGCCAGCAGCCAAGCAGCAGCAGATACGCAGTATTTT. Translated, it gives CASSQAAADTQYF.

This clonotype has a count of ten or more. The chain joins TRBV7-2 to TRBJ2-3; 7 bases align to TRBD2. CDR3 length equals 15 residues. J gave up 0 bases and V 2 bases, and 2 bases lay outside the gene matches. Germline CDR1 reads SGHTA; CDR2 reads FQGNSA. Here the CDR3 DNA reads TGTGCCAGCAGCTTACTAGCGGACAGCACAGATACGCAGTATTTT. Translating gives CASSLLADSTDTQYF.

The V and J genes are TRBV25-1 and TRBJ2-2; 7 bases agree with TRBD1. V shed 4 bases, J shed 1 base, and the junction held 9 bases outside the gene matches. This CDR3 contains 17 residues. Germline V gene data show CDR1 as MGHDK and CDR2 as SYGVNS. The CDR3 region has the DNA TGTGCCAGCAGTGCACCCGATTACAGGGGGAACACCGGGGAGCTGTTTTTT. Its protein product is CASSAPDYRGNTGELFF. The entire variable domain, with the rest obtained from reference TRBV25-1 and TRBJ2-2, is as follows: EADIYQTPRYLVIGTGKKITLECSQTMGHDKMYWYQQDPGMELHLIHYSYGVNSTEKGDLSSESTVSRIRTEHFPLTLESARPSHTSQYLCASSAPDYRGNTGELFFGEGSRLTVL.

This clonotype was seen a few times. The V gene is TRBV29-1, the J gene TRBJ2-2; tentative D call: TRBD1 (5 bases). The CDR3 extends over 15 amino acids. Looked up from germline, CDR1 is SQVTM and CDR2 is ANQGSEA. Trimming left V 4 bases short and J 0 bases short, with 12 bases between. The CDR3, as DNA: TGCAGCGTTGTTAAGGGGCAGCCGAACACCGGGGAGCTGTTTTTT. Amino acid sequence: CSVVKGQPNTGELFF.

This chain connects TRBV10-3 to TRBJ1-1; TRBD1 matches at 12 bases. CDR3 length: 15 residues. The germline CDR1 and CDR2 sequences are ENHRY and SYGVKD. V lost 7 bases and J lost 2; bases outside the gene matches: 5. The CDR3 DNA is TGTGCCATCAACTCGGGACAGGGGGCAAACACTGAAGCTTTCTTT. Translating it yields CAINSGQGANTEAFF.

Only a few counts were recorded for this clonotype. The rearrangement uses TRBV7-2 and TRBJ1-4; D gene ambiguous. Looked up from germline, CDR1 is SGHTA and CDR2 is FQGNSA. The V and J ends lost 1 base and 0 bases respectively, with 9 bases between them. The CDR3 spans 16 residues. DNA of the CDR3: TGTGCCAGCAGCTTAGTGGCAGTATCAACTAATGAAAAACTGTTTTTT. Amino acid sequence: CASSLVAVSTNEKLFF.

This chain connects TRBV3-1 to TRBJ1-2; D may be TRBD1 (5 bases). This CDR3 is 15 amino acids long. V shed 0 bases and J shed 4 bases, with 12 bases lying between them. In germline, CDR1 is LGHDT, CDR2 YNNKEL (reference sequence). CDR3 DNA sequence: TGTGCCAGCAGCCAAGATAGTCAGGGCGGCTATGGCTACACCTTC. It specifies CASSQDSQGGYGYTF. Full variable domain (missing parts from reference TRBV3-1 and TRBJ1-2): DTAVSQTPKYLVTQMGNDKSIKCEQNLGHDTMYWYKQDSKKFLKIMFSYNNKELIINETVPNRFSPKSPDKAHLNLHINSLELGDSAVYFCASSQDSQGGYGYTFGSGTRLTVV.

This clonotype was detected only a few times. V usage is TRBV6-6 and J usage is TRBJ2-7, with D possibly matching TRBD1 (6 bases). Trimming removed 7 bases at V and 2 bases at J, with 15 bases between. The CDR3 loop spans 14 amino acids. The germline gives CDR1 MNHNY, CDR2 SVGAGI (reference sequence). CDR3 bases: TGTGCCAGCACTTCGACAGGACTTACCTACGAGCAGTACTTC. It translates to CASTSTGLTYEQYF.

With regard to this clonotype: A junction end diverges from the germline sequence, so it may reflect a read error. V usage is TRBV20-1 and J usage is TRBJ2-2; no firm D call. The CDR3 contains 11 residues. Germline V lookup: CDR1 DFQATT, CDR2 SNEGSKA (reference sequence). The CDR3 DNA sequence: TGCAGCGCTACGATCTACGGGGAGCTGTTTTTT. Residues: CSATIYGELFF.

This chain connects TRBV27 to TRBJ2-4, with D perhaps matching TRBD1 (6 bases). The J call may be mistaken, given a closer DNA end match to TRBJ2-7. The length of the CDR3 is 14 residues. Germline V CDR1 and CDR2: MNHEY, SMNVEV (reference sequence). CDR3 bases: TGTGCCAGCAGACTTTCGGGACACACCTACGAGCAGTACTTC. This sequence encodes CASRLSGHTYEQYF.

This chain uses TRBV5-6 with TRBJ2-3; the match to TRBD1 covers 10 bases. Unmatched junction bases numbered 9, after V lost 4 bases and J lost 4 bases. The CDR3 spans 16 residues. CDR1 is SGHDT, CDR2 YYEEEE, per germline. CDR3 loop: CASSPLGQGWPDTQYF. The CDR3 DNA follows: TGTGCCAGCAGCCCCCTGGGACAGGGGTGGCCAGATACGCAGTATTTT.

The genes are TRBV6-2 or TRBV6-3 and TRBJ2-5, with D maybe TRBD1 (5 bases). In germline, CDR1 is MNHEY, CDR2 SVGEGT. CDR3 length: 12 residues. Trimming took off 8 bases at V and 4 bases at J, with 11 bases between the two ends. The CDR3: CASLRRGETQYF. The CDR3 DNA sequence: TGTGCCAGCCTGCGAAGGGGAGAGACCCAGTACTTC.

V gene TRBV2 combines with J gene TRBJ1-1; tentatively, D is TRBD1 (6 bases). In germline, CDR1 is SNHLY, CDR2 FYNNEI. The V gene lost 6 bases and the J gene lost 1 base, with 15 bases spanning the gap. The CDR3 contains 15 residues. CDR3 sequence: CASSGGLRRNTEAFF. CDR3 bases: TGTGCCAGCAGCGGGGGGCTGAGGAGGAACACTGAAGCTTTCTTT.

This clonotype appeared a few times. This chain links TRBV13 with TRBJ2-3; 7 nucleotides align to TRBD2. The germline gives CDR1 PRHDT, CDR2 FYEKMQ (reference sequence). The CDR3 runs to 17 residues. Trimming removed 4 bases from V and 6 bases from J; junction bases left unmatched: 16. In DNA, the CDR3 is TGTGCCAGCAGCTCCGATAAGCGGGGTCGCGTTTCGGATACGCAGTATTTT. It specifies CASSSDKRGRVSDTQYF.

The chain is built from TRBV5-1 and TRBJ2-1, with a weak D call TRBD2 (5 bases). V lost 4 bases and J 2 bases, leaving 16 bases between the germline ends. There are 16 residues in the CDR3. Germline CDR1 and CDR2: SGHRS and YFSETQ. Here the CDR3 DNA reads TGCGCCAGCAGCGCCCAACTAGTCGGGGCCTACAATGAGCAGTTCTTC. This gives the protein CASSAQLVGAYNEQFF.

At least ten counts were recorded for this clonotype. The CDR3 loop is CASSLMQETQYF. The CDR3 DNA sequence: TGTGCCAGCAGCTTAATGCAAGAGACCCAGTACTTC. V is TRBV7-9 and J is TRBJ2-5; no definite D call. Germline values: CDR1 SEHNR, CDR2 FQNEAQ (reference sequence). V gave up 2 bases and J gave up 2 bases, with 3 bases separating them. This CDR3 has 12 residues.